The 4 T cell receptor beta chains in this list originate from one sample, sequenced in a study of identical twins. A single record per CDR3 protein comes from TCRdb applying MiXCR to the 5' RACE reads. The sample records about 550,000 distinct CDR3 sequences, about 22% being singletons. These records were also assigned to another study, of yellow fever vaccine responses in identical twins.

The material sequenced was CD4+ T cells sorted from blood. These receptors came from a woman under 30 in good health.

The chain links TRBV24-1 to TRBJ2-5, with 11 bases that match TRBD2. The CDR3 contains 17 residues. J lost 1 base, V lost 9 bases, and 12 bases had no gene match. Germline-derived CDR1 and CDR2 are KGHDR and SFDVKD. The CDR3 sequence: CATSGVAGGPGQETQYF. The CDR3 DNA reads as TGTGCCACCTCGGGTGTAGCGGGAGGGCCCGGCCAAGAGACCCAGTACTTC.

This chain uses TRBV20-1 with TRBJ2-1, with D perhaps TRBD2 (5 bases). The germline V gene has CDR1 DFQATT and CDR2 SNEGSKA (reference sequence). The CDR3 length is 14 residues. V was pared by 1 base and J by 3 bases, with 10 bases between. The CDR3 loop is CSARGTGFYNEQFF. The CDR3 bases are TGCAGTGCTAGAGGGACTGGATTCTACAATGAGCAGTTCTTC.

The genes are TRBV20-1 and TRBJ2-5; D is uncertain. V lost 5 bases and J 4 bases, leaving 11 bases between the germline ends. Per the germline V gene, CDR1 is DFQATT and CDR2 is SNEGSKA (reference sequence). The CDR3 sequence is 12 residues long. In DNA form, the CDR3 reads TGCAGTGCTCGACTCATGGGAGAGACCCAGTACTTC. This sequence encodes CSARLMGETQYF.

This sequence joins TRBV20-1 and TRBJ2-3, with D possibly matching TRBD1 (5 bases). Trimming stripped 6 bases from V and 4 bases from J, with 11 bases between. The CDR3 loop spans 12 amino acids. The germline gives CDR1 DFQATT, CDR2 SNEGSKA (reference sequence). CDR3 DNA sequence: TGCAGTGCCCGGTGGGGCGCAGATACGCAGTATTTT. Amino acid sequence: CSARWGADTQYF.